These 2 T cell receptor beta chains came from one sample sequenced in a study of cytomegalovirus exposure and HLA in healthy donors. With 60 Vbeta and 13 Jbeta primers, the PCR was carried out. Here immunoSEQ multiplex PCR was the method, and the copy in TCRdb shows in-frame clones only, minus some. The top ten clones hold roughly 7.7% of a sample with some 150,000 clones, around 79% of them seen once. Sequencing was done on a sample of PBMCs. The receptors were sampled from a man aged 25 to 45 in good health and CMV-seropositive.

The V call is TRBV5-1, the J call TRBJ1-6, with D possibly being TRBD1 (5 bases). The germline V gene has CDR1 SGHRS and CDR2 YFSETQ. The CDR3 has 14 amino acids. Trimming stripped 0 bases from V and 6 bases from J, with 7 bases between. CDR3 sequence reads: CASSLDRSNSPLHF. CDR3 nucleotides: TGCGCCAGCAGCTTGGACAGGTCTAATTCACCCCTCCACTTT. Filled out from reference TRBV5-1 and TRBJ1-6, the complete variable domain reads KAGVTQTPRYLIKTRGQQVTLSCSPISGHRSVSWYQQTPGQGLQFLFEYFSETQRNKGNFPGRFSGRQFSNSRSEMNVSTLELGDSALYLCASSLDRSNSPLHFGNGTRLTVT.

The V call is TRBV4-2, the J call TRBJ2-1, with D perhaps TRBD2 (5 bases). The length of the CDR3 is 18 residues. The germline CDR1 and CDR2 sequences are LGHNA and YNFKEQ. V lost 1 base to trimming and J lost 9 bases, with 25 bases between them. CDR3 protein: CASSQGLAPLGPEGEQFF. The CDR3 DNA reads as TGTGCCAGCAGCCAAGGGCTAGCCCCTCTAGGACCCGAGGGTGAGCAGTTCTTC.